Included here is one TCR beta chain sequence, with context. Its antigen is currently unknown. The sample is drawn from a study of T cell responses to AZD1222 COVID-19 vaccine. Repertoires were generated with immunoSEQ multiplex PCR, while TCRdb's copy carries only in-frame clones and drops some. There are roughly 170,000 clones in the sample; 90% occur only once, and roughly 3.1% lies in the top ten. The trim removed 3 bases at V and 5 bases at J, leaving 6 bases unmatched. CDR3 length: 14 residues. Germline V gives CDR1 KGHSH, CDR2 LQKENI. Broader study findings: Spike-specific TCR breadth and depth grew following two AZD1222 doses. It should be noted that donors were predominantly white British and more often female, and clonal diversity was possibly underestimated. Of the AZD1222 recipients, only 6 or 7 were seropositive at baseline.

Sample: peripheral blood, taken on day 0 of AZD1222 vaccination. The rearrangement joins TRBV18 to TRBJ2-7; the match to TRBD1 covers 8 bases. The TCR sequence derives from an adult in good health. CDR3 residues: CASSPVDRVNEQYF. DNA for the CDR3: TGTGCCAGCTCACCGGTGGACAGGGTTAACGAGCAGTACTTC.